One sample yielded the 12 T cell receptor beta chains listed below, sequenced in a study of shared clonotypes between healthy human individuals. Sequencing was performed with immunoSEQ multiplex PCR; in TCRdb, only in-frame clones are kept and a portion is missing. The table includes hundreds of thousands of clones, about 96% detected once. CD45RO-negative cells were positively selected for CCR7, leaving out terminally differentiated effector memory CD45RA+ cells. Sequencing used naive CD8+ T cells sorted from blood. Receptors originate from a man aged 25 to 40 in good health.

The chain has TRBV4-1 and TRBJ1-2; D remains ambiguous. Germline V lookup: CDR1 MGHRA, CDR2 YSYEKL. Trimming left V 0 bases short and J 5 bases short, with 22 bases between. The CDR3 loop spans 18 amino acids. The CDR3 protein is CASSQDQNWGTNYYGYTF. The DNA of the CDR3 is TGCGCCAGCAGCCAAGATCAGAATTGGGGAACGAACTATTATGGCTACACCTTC.

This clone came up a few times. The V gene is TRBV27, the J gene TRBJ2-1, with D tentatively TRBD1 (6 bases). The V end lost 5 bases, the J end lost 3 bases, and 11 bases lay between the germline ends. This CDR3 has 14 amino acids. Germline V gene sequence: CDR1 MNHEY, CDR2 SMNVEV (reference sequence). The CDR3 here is CASSAQGYYNEQFF. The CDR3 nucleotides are TGTGCCAGCAGTGCCCAGGGGTACTACAATGAGCAGTTCTTC.

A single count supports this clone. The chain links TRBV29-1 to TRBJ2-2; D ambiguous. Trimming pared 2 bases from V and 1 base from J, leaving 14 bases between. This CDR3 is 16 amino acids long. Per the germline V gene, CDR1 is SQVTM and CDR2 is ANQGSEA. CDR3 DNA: TGCAGCGTTGAACAGGAGACACACGAGAACACCGGGGAGCTGTTTTTT. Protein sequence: CSVEQETHENTGELFF.

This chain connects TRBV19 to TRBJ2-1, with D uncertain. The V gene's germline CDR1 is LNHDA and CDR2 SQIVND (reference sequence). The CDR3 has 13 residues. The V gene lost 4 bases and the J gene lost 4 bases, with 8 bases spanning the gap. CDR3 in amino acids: CASSSLVYNEQFF. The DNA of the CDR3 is TGTGCCAGTAGTAGCTTAGTTTACAATGAGCAGTTCTTC. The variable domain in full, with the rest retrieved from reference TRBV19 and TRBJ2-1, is DGGITQSPKYLFRKEGQNVTLSCEQNLNHDAMYWYRQDPGQGLRLIYYSQIVNDFQKGDIAEGYSVSREKKESFPLTVTSAQKNPTAFYLCASSSLVYNEQFFGPGTRLTVL.

The DNA of the CDR3 is TGTGCCTGGAGAAGATCCAATAGCGGGAGCTGGAGGAATGAGCAGTTCTTC. Protein: CAWRRSNSGSWRNEQFF. The chain uses TRBV30 and TRBJ2-1, with TRBD2 matching over 9 bases. V shed 3 bases and J 7 bases; nucleotides not matched to a gene: 16. Germline CDR1 and CDR2: GTSNPN and SVGIG (reference sequence). The CDR3 contains 17 residues.

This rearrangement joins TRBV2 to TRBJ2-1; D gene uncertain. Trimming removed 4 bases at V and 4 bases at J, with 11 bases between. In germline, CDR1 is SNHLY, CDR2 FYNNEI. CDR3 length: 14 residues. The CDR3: CASSGGVQYNEQFF. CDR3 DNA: TGTGCCAGCAGTGGTGGGGTCCAATACAATGAGCAGTTCTTC.

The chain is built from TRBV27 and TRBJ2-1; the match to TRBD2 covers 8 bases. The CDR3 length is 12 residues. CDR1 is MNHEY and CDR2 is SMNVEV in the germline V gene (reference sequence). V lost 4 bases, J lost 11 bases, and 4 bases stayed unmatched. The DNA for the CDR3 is TGTGCCAGCAGTTACCGGACTAGCCAGCAGTTCTTC. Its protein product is CASSYRTSQQFF.

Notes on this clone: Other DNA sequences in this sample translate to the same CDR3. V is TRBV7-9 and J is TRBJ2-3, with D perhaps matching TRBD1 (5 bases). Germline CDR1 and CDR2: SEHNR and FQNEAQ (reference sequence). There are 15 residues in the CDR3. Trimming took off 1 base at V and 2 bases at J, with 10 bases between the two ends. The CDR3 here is CASSLDSGSTDTQYF. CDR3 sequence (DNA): TGTGCCAGCAGCTTAGATTCAGGGTCCACAGATACGCAGTATTTT.

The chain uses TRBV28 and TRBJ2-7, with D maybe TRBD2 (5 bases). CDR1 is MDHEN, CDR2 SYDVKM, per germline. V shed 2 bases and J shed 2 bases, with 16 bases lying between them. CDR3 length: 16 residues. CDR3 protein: CASSLGLGTRAYEQYF. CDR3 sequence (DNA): TGTGCCAGCAGTTTAGGGTTAGGTACGAGGGCCTACGAGCAGTACTTC. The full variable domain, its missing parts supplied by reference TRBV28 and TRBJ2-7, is DVKVTQSSRYLVKRTGEKVFLECVQDMDHENMFWYRQDPGLGLRLIYFSYDVKMKEKGDIPEGYSVSREKKERFSLILESASTNQTSMYLCASSLGLGTRAYEQYFGPGTRLTVT.

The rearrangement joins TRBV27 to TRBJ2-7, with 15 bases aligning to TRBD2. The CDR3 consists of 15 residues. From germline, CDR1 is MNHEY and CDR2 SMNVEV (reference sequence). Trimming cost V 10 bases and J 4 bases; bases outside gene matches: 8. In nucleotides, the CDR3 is TGTGCCACGAGGGGACTAGCGGGAGGTTTGTACGAGCAGTACTTC. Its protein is CATRGLAGGLYEQYF.

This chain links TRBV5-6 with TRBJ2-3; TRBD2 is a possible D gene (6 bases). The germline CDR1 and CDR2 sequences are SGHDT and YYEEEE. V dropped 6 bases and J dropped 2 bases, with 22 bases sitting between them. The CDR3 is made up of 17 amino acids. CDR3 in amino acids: CASTQQSPVAVTDTQYF. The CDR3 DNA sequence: TGTGCCAGCACCCAACAGAGTCCCGTAGCGGTCACAGATACGCAGTATTTT.

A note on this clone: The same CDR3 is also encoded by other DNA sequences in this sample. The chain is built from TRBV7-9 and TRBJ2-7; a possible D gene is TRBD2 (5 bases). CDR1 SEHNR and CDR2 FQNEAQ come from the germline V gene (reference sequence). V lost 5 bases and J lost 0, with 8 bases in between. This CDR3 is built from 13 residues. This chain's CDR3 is CASSARDSYEQYF. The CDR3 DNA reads TGTGCCAGCAGCGCCCGGGACTCCTACGAGCAGTACTTC.